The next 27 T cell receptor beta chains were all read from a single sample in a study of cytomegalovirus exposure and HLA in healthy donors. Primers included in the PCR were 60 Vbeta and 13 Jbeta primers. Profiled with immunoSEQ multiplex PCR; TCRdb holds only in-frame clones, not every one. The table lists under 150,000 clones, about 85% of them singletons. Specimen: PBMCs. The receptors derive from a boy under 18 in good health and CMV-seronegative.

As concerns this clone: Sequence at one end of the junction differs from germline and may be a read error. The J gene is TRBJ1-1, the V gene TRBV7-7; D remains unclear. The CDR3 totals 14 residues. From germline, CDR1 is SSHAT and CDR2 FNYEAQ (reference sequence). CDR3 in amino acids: CASSQISSASEAFF. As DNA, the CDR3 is TGTGCTAGCAGCCAAATCTCGAGTGCATCTGAAGCTTTCTTT.

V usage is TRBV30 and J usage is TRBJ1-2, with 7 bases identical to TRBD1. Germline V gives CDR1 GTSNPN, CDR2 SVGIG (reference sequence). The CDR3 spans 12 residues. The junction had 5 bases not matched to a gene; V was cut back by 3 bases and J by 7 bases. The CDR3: CAWRGWTGGYTF. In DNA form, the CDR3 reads TGTGCCTGGAGGGGCTGGACAGGTGGCTACACCTTC.

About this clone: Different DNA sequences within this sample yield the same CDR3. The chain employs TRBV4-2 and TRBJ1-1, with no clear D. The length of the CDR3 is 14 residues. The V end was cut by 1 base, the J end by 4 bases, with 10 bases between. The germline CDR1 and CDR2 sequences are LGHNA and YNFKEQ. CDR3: CASSQGEVSTEAFF. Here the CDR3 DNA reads TGTGCCAGCAGCCAAGGGGAGGTTTCCACTGAAGCTTTCTTT.

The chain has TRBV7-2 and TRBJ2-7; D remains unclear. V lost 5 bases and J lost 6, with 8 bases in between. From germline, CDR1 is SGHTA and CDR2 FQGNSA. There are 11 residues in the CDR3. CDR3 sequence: CASSLQIEQYF. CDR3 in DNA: TGTGCCAGCAGCCTCCAGATCGAGCAGTACTTC.

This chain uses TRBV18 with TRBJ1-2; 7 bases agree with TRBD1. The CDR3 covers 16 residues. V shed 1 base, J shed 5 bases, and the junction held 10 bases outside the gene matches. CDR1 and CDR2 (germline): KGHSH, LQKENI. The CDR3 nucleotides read TGTGCCAGCTCACCACGGGCAAGTACAGGGGAGTATGGCTACACCTTC. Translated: CASSPRASTGEYGYTF.

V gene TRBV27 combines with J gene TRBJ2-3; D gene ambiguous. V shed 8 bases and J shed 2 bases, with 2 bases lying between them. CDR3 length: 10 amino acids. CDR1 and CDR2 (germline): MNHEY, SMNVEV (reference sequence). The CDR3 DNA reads TGTGCCAGCCTCACAGATACGCAGTATTTT. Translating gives CASLTDTQYF.

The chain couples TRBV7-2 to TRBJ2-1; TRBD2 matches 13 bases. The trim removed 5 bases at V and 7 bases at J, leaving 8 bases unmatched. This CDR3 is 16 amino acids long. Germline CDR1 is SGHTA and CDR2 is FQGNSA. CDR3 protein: CASSLLAGGLGNEQFF. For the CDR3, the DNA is TGTGCCAGCAGCCTACTAGCGGGGGGGCTTGGGAATGAGCAGTTCTTC. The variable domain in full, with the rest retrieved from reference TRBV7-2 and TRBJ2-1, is GAGVSQSPSNKVTEKGKDVELRCDPISGHTALYWYRQSLGQGLEFLIYFQGNSAPDKSGLPSDRFSAERTGGSVSTLTIQRTQQEDSAVYLCASSLLAGGLGNEQFFGPGTRLTVL.

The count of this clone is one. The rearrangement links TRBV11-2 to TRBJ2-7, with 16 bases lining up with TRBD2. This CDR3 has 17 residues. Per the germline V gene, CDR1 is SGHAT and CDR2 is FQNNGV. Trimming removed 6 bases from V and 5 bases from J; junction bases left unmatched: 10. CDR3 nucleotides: TGTGCCAGCAGGGTGGGACTAGCGGGAGGGCCAGGTAACGAGCAGTACTTC. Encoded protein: CASRVGLAGGPGNEQYF.

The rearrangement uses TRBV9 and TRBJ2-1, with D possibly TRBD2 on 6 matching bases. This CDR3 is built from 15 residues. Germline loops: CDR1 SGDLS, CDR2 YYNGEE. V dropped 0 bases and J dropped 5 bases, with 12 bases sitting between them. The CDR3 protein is CASSVGWEADNEQFF. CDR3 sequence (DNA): TGTGCCAGCAGCGTAGGGTGGGAGGCCGACAATGAGCAGTTCTTC. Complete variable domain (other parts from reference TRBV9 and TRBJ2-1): DSGVTQTPKHLITATGQRVTLRCSPRSGDLSVYWYQQSLDQGLQFLIQYYNGEERAKGNILERFSAQQFPDLHSELNLSSLELGDSALYFCASSVGWEADNEQFFGPGTRLTVL.

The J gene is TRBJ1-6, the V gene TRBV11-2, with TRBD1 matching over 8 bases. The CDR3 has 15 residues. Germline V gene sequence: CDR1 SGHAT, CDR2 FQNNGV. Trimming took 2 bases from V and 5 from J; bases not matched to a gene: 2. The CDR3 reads CASSLLDRDNSPLHF. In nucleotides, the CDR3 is TGTGCCAGCAGCTTATTGGACAGGGATAATTCACCCCTCCACTTT.

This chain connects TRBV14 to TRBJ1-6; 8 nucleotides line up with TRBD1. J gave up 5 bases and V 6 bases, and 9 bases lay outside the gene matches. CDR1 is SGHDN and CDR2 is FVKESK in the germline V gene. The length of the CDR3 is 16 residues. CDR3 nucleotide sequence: TGTGCCAGCAGTCAGAGGACAGGGAAAGATAATTCACCCCTCCACTTT. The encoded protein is CASSQRTGKDNSPLHF.

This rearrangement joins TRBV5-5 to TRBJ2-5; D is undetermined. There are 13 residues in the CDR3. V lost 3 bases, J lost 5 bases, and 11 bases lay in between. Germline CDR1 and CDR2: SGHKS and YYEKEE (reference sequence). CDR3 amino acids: CASSYRSSETQYF. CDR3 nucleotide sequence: TGTGCCAGCAGCTACCGGTCCTCGGAGACCCAGTACTTC. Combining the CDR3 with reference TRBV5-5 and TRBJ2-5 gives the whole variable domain DAGVTQSPTHLIKTRGQQVTLRCSPISGHKSVSWYQQVLGQGPQFIFQYYEKEERGRGNFPDRFSARQFPNYSSELNVNALLLGDSALYLCASSYRSSETQYFGPGTRLLVL.

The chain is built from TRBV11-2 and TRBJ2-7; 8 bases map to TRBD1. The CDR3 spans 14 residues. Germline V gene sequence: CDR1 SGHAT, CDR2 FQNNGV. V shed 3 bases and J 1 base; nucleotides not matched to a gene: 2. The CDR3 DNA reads TGTGCCAGCAGCTTCTGGGACAGGTCCTACGAGCAGTACTTC. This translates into CASSFWDRSYEQYF.

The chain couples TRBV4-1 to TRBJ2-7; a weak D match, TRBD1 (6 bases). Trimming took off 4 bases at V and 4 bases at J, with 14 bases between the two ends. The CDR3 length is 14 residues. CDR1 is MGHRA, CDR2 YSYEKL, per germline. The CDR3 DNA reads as TGCGCCAGCAGCCCAGGACAGAACGCGTACGAGCAGTACTTC. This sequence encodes CASSPGQNAYEQYF.

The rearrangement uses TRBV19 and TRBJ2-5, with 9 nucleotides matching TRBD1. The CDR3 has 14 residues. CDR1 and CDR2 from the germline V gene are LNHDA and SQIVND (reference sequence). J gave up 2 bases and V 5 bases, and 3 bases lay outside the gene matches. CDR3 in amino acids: CASSPDRGQETQYF. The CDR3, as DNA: TGTGCCAGTAGTCCGGACAGGGGACAAGAGACCCAGTACTTC.

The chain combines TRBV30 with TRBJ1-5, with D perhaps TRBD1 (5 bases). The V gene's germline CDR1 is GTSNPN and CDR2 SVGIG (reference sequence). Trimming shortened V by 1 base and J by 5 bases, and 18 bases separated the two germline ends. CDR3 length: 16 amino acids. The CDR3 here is CAWSGSPGTGDQPQHF. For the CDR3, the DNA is TGTGCCTGGAGTGGATCCCCCGGGACGGGGGATCAGCCCCAGCATTTT.

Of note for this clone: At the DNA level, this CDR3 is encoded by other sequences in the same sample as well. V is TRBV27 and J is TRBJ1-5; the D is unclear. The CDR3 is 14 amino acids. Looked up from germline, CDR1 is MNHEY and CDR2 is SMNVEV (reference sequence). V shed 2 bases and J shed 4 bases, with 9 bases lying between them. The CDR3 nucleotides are TGTGCCAGCAGTTTAAACAGAATGAATCAGCCCCAGCATTTT. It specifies CASSLNRMNQPQHF.

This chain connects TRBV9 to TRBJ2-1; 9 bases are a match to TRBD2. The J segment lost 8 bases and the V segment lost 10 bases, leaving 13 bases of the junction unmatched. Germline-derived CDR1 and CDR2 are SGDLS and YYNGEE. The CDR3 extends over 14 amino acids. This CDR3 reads CASSGGRALDEQFF. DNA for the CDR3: TGTGCCTCCTCGGGCGGGAGGGCCTTAGATGAGCAGTTCTTC.

Written as DNA, the CDR3 is TGTGCCAGTAGCCCCGAGGGCGCTAGCACAGATACGCAGTATTTT. Translated, it gives CASSPEGASTDTQYF. The genes are TRBV19 and TRBJ2-3; TRBD2 is a possible D gene (5 bases). The V gene lost 6 bases and the J gene lost 0 bases, with 13 bases spanning the gap. CDR3 size: 15 residues. From germline, CDR1 is LNHDA and CDR2 SQIVND (reference sequence).

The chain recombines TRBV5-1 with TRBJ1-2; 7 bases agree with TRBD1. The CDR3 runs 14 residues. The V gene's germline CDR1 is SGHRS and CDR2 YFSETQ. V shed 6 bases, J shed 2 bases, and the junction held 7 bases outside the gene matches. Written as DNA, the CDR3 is TGCGCCAGCAACCCGACAGGGACGAACTATGGCTACACCTTC. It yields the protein CASNPTGTNYGYTF.

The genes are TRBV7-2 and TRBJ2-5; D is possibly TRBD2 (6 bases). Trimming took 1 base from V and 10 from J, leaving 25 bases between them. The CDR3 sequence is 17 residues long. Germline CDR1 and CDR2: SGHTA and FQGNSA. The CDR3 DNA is TGTGCCAGCAGCTTAGGGTGGCAGCCTGAGAATTCGGAGGGCCAGTACTTC. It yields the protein CASSLGWQPENSEGQYF.

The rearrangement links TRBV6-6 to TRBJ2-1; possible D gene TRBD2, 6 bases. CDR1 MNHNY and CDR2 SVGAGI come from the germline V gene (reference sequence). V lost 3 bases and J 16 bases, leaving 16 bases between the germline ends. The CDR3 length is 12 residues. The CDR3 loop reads CASSYLTGDTFF. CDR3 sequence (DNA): TGTGCCAGCAGTTATTTGACGGGAGATACCTTCTTC.

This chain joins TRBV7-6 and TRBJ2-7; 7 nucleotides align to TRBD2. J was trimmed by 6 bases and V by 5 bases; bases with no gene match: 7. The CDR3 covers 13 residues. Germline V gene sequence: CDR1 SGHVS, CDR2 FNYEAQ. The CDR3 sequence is CASSLLRGGEQYF. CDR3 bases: TGTGCCAGCAGCCTACTGCGCGGGGGCGAGCAGTACTTC.

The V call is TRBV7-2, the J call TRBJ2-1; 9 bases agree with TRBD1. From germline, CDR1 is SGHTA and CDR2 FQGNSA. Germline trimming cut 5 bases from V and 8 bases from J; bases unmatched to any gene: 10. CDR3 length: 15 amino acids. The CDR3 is CASSPGTGRFDEQFF. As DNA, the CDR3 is TGTGCCAGCAGCCCCGGGACAGGGAGATTCGATGAGCAGTTCTTC.

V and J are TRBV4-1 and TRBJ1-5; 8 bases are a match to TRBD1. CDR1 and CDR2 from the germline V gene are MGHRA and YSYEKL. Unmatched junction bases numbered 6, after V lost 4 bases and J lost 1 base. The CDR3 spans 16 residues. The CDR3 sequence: CASSPRTGPSNQPQHF. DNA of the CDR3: TGCGCCAGCAGCCCGCGGACAGGGCCCAGCAATCAGCCCCAGCATTTT.

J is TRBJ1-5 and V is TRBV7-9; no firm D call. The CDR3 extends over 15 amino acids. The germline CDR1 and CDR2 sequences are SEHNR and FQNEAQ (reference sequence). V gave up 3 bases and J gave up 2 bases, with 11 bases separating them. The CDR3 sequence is CASSFGGGRNQPQHF. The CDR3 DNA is TGTGCCAGCAGCTTCGGAGGCGGACGCAATCAGCCCCAGCATTTT.

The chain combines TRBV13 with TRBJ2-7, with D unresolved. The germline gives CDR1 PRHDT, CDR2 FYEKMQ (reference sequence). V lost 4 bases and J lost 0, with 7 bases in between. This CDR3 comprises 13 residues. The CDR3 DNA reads TGTGCCAGCAGCTCCCCTAGCTCCTACGAGCAGTACTTC. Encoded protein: CASSSPSSYEQYF.